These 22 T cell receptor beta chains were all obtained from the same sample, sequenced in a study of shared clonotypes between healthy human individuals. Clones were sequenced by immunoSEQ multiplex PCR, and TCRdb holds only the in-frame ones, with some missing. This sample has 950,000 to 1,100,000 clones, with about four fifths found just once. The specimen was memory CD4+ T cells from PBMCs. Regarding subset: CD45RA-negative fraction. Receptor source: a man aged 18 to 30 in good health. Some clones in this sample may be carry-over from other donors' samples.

The CDR3: CASSTSGQPTDTQYF. CDR3 DNA: TGTGCCAGCAGCACCTCGGGACAGCCCACAGATACGCAGTATTTT. This sequence joins TRBV9 and TRBJ2-3, with 7 bases fitting TRBD1. The CDR3 covers 15 residues. The trim removed 4 bases at V and 2 bases at J, leaving 7 bases unmatched. Germline CDR1 is SGDLS and CDR2 is YYNGEE.

The CDR3 sequence is CASGAKGTGNYGYTF. Written as DNA, the CDR3 is TGCGCCAGCGGGGCTAAGGGGACTGGTAACTATGGCTACACCTTC. The chain has TRBV4-1 and TRBJ1-2; maybe TRBD1 (5 bases). The V gene's germline CDR1 is MGHRA and CDR2 YSYEKL. The CDR3 has 15 amino acids. The V end was cut by 8 bases, the J end by 1 base, with 17 bases between.

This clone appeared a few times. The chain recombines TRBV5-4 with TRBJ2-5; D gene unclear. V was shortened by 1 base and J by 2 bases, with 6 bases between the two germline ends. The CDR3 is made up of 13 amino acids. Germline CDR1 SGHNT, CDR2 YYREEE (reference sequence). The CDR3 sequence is CASSLRRQETQYF. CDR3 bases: TGTGCCAGCAGCTTGAGGCGGCAAGAGACCCAGTACTTC.

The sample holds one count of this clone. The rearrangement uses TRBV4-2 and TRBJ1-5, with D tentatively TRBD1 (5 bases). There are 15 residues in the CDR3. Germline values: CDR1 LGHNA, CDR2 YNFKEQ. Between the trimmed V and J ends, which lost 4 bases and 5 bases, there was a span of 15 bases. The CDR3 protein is CASSRLGANHQPQHF. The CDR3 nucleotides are TGTGCCAGCAGCCGCCTCGGGGCGAACCATCAGCCCCAGCATTTT.

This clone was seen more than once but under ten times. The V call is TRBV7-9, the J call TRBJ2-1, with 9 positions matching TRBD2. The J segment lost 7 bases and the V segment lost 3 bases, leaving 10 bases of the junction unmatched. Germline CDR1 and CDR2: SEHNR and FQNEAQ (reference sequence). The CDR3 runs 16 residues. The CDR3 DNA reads TGTGCCAGCAGCTTGTCTAGCGGGGCCAAGGGGAATGAGCAGTTCTTC. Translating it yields CASSLSSGAKGNEQFF.

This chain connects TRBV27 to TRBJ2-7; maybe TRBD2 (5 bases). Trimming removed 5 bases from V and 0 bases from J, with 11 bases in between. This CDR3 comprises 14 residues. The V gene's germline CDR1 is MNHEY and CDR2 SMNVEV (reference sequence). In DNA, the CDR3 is TGTGCCAGCAGTAAGACTACCCCCTCCTACGAGCAGTACTTC. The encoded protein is CASSKTTPSYEQYF.

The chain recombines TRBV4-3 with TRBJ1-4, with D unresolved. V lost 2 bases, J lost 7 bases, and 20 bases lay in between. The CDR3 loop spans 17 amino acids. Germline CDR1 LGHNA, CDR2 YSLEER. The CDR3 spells CASSQILFGPTPEKLFF. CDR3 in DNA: TGCGCCAGCAGCCAAATTCTTTTCGGGCCGACCCCTGAAAAACTGTTTTTT.

CDR3 coding DNA: TGTGCCAGCGCGCGTGGGGGACCCTACGAGCAGTACTTC. Protein: CASARGGPYEQYF. The chain links TRBV5-6 to TRBJ2-7; the D gene could be TRBD1 or TRBD2 (5 bases each). Germline values: CDR1 SGHDT, CDR2 YYEEEE. The CDR3 is made up of 13 amino acids. The V and J ends lost 7 bases and 2 bases respectively, with 13 bases between them.

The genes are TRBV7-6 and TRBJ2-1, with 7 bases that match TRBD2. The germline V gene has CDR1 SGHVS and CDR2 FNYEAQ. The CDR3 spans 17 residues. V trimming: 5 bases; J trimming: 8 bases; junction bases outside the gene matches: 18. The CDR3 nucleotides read TGTGCCAGCAGCCGGGGTCCGGGCGGGAGCTATGGCTATGAGCAGTTCTTC. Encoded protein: CASSRGPGGSYGYEQFF.

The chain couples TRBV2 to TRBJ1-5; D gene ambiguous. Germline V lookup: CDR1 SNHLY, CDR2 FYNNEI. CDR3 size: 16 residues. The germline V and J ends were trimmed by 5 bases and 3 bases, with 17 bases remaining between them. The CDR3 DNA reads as TGTGCCAGCAGTCGAAGGGCTCCCCGAATCAATCAGCCCCAGCATTTT. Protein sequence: CASSRRAPRINQPQHF.

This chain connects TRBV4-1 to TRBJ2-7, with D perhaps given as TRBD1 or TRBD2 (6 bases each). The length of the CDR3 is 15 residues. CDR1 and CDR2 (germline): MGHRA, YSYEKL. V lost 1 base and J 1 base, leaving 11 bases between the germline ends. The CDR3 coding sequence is TGCGCCAGCAGCCAAGCTGGGGGGCGGTCCTACGAGCAGTACTTC. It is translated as CASSQAGGRSYEQYF.

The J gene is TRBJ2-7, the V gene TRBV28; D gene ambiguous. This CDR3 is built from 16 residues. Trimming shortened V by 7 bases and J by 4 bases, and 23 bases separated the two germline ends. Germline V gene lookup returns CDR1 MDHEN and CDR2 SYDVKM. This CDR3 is CASISSGVRQLYEQYF. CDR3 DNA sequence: TGTGCCAGCATTTCGTCTGGGGTTAGGCAGCTTTACGAGCAGTACTTC.

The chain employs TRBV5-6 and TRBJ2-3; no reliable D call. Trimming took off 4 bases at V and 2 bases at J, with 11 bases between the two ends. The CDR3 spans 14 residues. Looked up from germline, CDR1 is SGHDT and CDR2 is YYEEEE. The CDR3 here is CASSGILSTDTQYF. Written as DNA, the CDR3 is TGTGCCAGCAGCGGTATACTTTCCACAGATACGCAGTATTTT. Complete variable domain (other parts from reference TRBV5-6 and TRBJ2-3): DAGVTQSPTHLIKTRGQQVTLRCSPKSGHDTVSWYQQALGQGPQFIFQYYEEEERQRGNFPDRFSGHQFPNYSSELNVNALLLGDSALYLCASSGILSTDTQYFGPGTRLTVL.

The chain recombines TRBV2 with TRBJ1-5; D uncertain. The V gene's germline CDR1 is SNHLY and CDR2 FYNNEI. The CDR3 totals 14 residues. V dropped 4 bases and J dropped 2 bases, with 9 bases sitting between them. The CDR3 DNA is TGTGCCAGCAGTGTATCATCCGGCAATCAGCCCCAGCATTTT. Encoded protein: CASSVSSGNQPQHF.

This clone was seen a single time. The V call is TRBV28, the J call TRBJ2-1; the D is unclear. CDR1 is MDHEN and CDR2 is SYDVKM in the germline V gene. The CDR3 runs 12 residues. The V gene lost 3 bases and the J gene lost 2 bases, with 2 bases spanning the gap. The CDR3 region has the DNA TGTGCCAGCAGTTTGCCCTACAATGAGCAGTTCTTC. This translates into CASSLPYNEQFF. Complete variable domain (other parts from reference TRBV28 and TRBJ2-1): DVKVTQSSRYLVKRTGEKVFLECVQDMDHENMFWYRQDPGLGLRLIYFSYDVKMKEKGDIPEGYSVSREKKERFSLILESASTNQTSMYLCASSLPYNEQFFGPGTRLTVL.

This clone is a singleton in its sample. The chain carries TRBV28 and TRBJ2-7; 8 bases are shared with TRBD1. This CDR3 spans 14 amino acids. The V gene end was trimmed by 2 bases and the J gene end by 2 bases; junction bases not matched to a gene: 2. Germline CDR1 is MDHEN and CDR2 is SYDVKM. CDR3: CASSLIQGAYEQYF. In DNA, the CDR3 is TGTGCCAGCAGTTTAATACAGGGGGCCTACGAGCAGTACTTC.

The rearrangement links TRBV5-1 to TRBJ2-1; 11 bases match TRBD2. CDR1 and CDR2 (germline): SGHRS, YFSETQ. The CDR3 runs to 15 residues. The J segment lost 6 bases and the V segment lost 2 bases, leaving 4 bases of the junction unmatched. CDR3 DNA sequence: TGCGCCAGCAGCTTCGCCGGGACTAGCGGCAATGAGCAGTTCTTC. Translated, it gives CASSFAGTSGNEQFF.

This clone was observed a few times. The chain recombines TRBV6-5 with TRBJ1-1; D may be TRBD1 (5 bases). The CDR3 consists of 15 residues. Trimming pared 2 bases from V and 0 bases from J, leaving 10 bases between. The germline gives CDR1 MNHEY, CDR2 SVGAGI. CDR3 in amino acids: CASSYGADMNTEAFF. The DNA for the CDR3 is TGTGCCAGCAGTTACGGGGCAGACATGAACACTGAAGCTTTCTTT.

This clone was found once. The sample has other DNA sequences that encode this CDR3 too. CDR3 sequence (DNA): TGTGCCAGCAGCGTCAGGGAGCAGTACTTC. It translates to CASSVREQYF. V gene TRBV9 combines with J gene TRBJ2-7; D gene ambiguous. The germline CDR1 and CDR2 sequences are SGDLS and YYNGEE. The V end lost 2 bases, the J end lost 7 bases, and 4 bases lay between the germline ends. This CDR3 comprises 10 residues.

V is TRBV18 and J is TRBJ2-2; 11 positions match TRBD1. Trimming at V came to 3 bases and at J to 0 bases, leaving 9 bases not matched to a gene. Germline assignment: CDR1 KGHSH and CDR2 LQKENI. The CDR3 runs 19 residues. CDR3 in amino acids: CASSPRTGGSSANTGELFF. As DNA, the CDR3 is TGTGCCAGCTCACCGCGGACAGGGGGCTCCTCCGCGAACACCGGGGAGCTGTTTTTT.

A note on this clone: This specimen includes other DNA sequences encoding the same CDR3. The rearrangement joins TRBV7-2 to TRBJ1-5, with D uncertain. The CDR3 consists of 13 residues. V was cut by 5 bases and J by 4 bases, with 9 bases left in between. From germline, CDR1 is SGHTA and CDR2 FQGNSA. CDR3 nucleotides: TGTGCCAGCAGCCTAGGACCAAATCAGCCCCAGCATTTT. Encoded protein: CASSLGPNQPQHF. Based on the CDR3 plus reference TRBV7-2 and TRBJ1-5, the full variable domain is GAGVSQSPSNKVTEKGKDVELRCDPISGHTALYWYRQSLGQGLEFLIYFQGNSAPDKSGLPSDRFSAERTGGSVSTLTIQRTQQEDSAVYLCASSLGPNQPQHFGDGTRLSIL.

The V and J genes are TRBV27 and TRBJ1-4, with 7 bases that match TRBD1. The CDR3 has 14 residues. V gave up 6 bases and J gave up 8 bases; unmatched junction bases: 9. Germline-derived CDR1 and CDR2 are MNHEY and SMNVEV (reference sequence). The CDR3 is CASRMGQMGEKLFF. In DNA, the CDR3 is TGTGCCAGCAGAATGGGACAGATGGGAGAAAAACTGTTTTTT.